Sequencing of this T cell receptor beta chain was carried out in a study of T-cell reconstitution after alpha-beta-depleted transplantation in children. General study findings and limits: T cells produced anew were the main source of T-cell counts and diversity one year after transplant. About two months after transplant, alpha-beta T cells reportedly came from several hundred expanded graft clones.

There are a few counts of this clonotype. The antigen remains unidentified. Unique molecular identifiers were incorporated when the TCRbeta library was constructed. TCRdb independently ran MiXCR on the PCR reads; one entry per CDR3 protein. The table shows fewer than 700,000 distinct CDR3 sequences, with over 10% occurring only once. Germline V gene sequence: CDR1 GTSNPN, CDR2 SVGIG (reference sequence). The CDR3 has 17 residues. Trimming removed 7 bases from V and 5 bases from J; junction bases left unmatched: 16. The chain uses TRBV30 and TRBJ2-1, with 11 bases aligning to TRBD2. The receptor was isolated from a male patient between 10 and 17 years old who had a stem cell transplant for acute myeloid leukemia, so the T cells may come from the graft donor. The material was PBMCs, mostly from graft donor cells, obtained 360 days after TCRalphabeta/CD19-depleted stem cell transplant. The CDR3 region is CALEAVSGRASDNEQFF. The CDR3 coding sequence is TGTGCCTTGGAGGCCGTTAGCGGGAGGGCCAGCGACAATGAGCAGTTCTTC.